This is a list of T cell receptor beta chains from one sample in a study of T cells in localized non-small cell lung cancer. The method was immunoSEQ multiplex PCR; TCRdb's version includes in-frame clones alone and lacks a portion of them. This repertoire shows about 30,000 clones, 91% found once; its top ten account for 5.5% to 6%. The specimen comprised PBMCs, sampled before any cancer treatment. Receptor source: a man between 40 and 75 years old with stage II lung adenocarcinoma. The CDR3 runs from the conserved cysteine through the conserved F or W. The D gene is left open where the match is weak. Clone size is not always given. Where it is, it says once, few, many or a class for expanded clones.

J: TRBJ2-5; V: TRBV5-4; length: 20; D: TRBD2; size: .; DNA: TGTGCCAGCAGCTTGAGTCGACTAGCGGGAGGTACGAATCCGGGGGAGACCCAGTACTTC; CDR3: CASSLSRLAGGTNPGETQYF
J: TRBJ2-1; V: TRBV11-2; length: 15; D: .; size: .; DNA: TGTGCCAGCAGCTTAAACACGGGAGTAGTGATTGAGCAGTTCTTC; CDR3: CASSLNTGVVIEQFF
J: TRBJ1-1; V: TRBV7-8; length: 13; D: .; size: .; DNA: TGTGCCAGCAGCTCATCTGAGAACACTGAAGCTTTCTTT; CDR3: CASSSSENTEAFF
J: TRBJ1-2; V: TRBV6-6; length: 15; D: TRBD1; size: once; DNA: TGTGCCAGCAGTCCCGGGACAGGGGGTCGGAATGGCTACACCTTC; CDR3: CASSPGTGGRNGYTF
J: TRBJ2-1; V: TRBV4-2; length: 15; D: TRBD1; size: .; DNA: TGTGCCAGCGGATGGACAGGGGAGTCCAATAATGAGCAGTTCTTC; CDR3: CASGWTGESNNEQFF
J: TRBJ2-3; V: TRBV5-1; length: 15; D: TRBD1; size: .; DNA: TGCGCCAGCAGCTTAGTGACAGGGATCCCAGATACGCAGTATTTT; CDR3: CASSLVTGIPDTQYF
J: TRBJ2-1; V: TRBV6-5; length: 15; D: .; size: .; DNA: TGTGCCAGCAGTTACGGGTACTTGGACATCAATGAGCAGTTCTTC; CDR3: CASSYGYLDINEQFF
J: TRBJ1-3; V: TRBV11-2; length: 13; D: .; size: .; DNA: TGTGCCAGCAGCTTAGACCACGGAAACACCATATATTTT; CDR3: CASSLDHGNTIYF
J: TRBJ1-1; V: TRBV10-2; length: 13; D: TRBD1; size: .; DNA: TGCGCCAGCAGTCGGGGGGAGGGGGCGCAAGCTTTCTTT; CDR3: CASSRGEGAQAFF
J: TRBJ2-7; V: TRBV5-1; length: 14; D: TRBD2; size: .; DNA: TGCGCCAGCAGCGTGACTAGCGGGGGCTACGAGCAGTACTTC; CDR3: CASSVTSGGYEQYF
J: TRBJ2-7; V: TRBV7-6; length: 16; D: .; size: .; DNA: TGTGCCAGCAGCCAAAATCCATCGACGTCGGGCTACGAGCAGTACTTC; CDR3: CASSQNPSTSGYEQYF
J: TRBJ2-7; V: TRBV21-1; length: 14; D: .; size: .; DNA: TGTGCCAGCAGCGACGGGACTCGGACCTACGAGCAGTACTTC; CDR3: CASSDGTRTYEQYF
J: TRBJ2-7; V: TRBV10-3; length: 12; D: TRBD1; size: .; DNA: TGTGCCACAACGGGACAGACCTACGAGCAGTACTTC; CDR3: CATTGQTYEQYF
J: TRBJ1-3; V: TRBV6-6; length: 13; D: .; size: .; DNA: TGTGCCAGCAGTTCCTTGGGTGGAAACACCATATATTTT; CDR3: CASSSLGGNTIYF
J: TRBJ1-1; V: TRBV7-3; length: 15; D: TRBD1; size: .; DNA: TGTGCCAGCAGCTTAGGAACGACAGGGGGCACTGAAGCTTTCTTT; CDR3: CASSLGTTGGTEAFF
J: TRBJ1-1; V: TRBV19; length: 15; D: TRBD1; size: .; DNA: TGTGCCAGTAGTGCTACAGGGGCCGGGAACACTGAAGCTTTCTTT; CDR3: CASSATGAGNTEAFF
J: TRBJ1-3; V: TRBV7-2; length: 15; D: .; size: .; DNA: TGTGCCAGCAGCCGACAAGGACCCTCTGGAAACACCATATATTTT; CDR3: CASSRQGPSGNTIYF
J: TRBJ1-4; V: TRBV28; length: 12; D: TRBD1; size: once; DNA: TGTGCTTCACAGGGGGCAGGTGAAAAACTGTTTTTT; CDR3: CASQGAGEKLFF
J: TRBJ2-5; V: TRBV5-5; length: 15; D: .; size: once; DNA: TGTGCCAGCAGCCCCAGGGCGACTACAGAAGAGACCCAGTACTTC; CDR3: CASSPRATTEETQYF
J: TRBJ2-7; V: TRBV19; length: 20; D: TRBD2; size: .; DNA: TGTGCCAGTAGTATAACCCGCCCTAGCGGGAGGTGGGGTTTGACCTACGAGCAGTACTTC; CDR3: CASSITRPSGRWGLTYEQYF
J: TRBJ1-2; V: TRBV11-3; length: 14; D: .; size: few; DNA: TGTGCCAGCAGCTTAGATCCTAGAAACTATGGCTACACCTTC; CDR3: CASSLDPRNYGYTF
J: TRBJ1-1; V: TRBV15; length: 14; D: .; size: .; DNA: TGTGCCACCAGCAGGGCTTCAGGGGACACTGAAGCTTTCTTT; CDR3: CATSRASGDTEAFF
J: TRBJ1-1; V: TRBV29-1; length: 12; D: TRBD1; size: .; DNA: TGCAGCGCCGAGGGGCAGGGGGCTGAAGCTTTCTTT; CDR3: CSAEGQGAEAFF
J: TRBJ2-1; V: TRBV4-1; length: 16; D: TRBD2; size: .; DNA: TGCGCCAGCAGCCAAGAAGTCCTAGCGGCGCGGGGTGAGCAGTTCTTC; CDR3: CASSQEVLAARGEQFF
J: TRBJ2-4; V: TRBV7-2; length: 14; D: .; size: .; DNA: TGTGCCAGCAGCCCGACGTTGCCCAAAAACATTCAGTACTTC; CDR3: CASSPTLPKNIQYF
J: TRBJ1-5; V: TRBV7-8; length: 16; D: TRBD1; size: .; DNA: TGTGCCAGCAGCTTAGCGTGGCAGGGGGACGGTCAGCCCCAGCATTTT; CDR3: CASSLAWQGDGQPQHF
J: TRBJ1-2; V: TRBV2; length: 14; D: .; size: .; DNA: TGTGCCAGCAGGTTCCAGGGGCGCGGCTATGGCTACACCTTC; CDR3: CASRFQGRGYGYTF
J: TRBJ1-2; V: TRBV7-9; length: 13; D: TRBD1; size: .; DNA: TGTGCCAGCAGCCCCGGGACAGAGTATGGCTACACCTTC; CDR3: CASSPGTEYGYTF
J: TRBJ1-1; V: TRBV5-1; length: 14; D: .; size: .; DNA: TGCGCCAGCAGCTTTGCTGGGGGGGACACTGAAGCTTTCTTT; CDR3: CASSFAGGDTEAFF
J: TRBJ2-7; V: TRBV27; length: 13; D: .; size: .; DNA: TGTGCCAGCAGGACCATTAGCTCCTACGAGCAGTACTTC; CDR3: CASRTISSYEQYF
J: TRBJ1-2; V: TRBV5-6; length: 16; D: TRBD1; size: few; DNA: TGTGCCAGCAGCCCGAGGACAGGCGGTACCCTCTATGGCTACACCTTC; CDR3: CASSPRTGGTLYGYTF
J: TRBJ2-2; V: TRBV28; length: 16; D: TRBD2; size: .; DNA: TGTGCCAGCAGTTCCCGTAGCGGGAGGGGCACCGGGGAGCTGTTTTTT; CDR3: CASSSRSGRGTGELFF
J: TRBJ2-6; V: TRBV27; length: 17; D: .; size: once; DNA: TGTGCCAGCAGGCGGTCGGACACCCCATCTGGGGCCAACGTCCTGACTTTC; CDR3: CASRRSDTPSGANVLTF
J: TRBJ2-3; V: TRBV4-3; length: 17; D: .; size: .; DNA: TGCGCCAGCAGCCAAGAAGAGTCCCACGTTCCCACAGATACGCAGTATTTT; CDR3: CASSQEESHVPTDTQYF
J: TRBJ2-7; V: TRBV28; length: 13; D: .; size: .; DNA: TGTGCCAGCAGGGGGAAAGGGAACTACGAGCAGTACTTC; CDR3: CASRGKGNYEQYF
J: TRBJ2-7; V: TRBV7-8; length: 15; D: TRBD1; size: .; DNA: TGTGCCAGCAGCTTCAGGACAGGGGCGAGAATGGAGCAGTACTTC; CDR3: CASSFRTGARMEQYF
J: TRBJ2-7; V: TRBV30; length: 12; D: .; size: .; DNA: TGTGCCTGGAGCCTCCTACGGGACGAGCAGTACTTC; CDR3: CAWSLLRDEQYF
J: TRBJ1-2; V: TRBV28; length: 14; D: TRBD1; size: .; DNA: TGTGCCAGCAGTTCCTCCGGGACAGGGCGCAACTACACCTTC; CDR3: CASSSSGTGRNYTF
J: TRBJ1-4; V: TRBV28; length: 15; D: TRBD1; size: .; DNA: TGTGCCAGCAGCCCCACAGGGGGCTTTAATGAAAAACTGTTTTTT; CDR3: CASSPTGGFNEKLFF
J: TRBJ1-2; V: TRBV6-4; length: 14; D: .; size: few; DNA: TGTGCCAGCTCCCGGACTACTGAGGGCGGTGGCTACACCTTC; CDR3: CASSRTTEGGGYTF
J: TRBJ2-5; V: TRBV10-3; length: 16; D: .; size: .; DNA: TGTGCCACGCACCGGGACTCGAAGGGGGCAAAAGAGACCCAGTACTTC; CDR3: CATHRDSKGAKETQYF
J: TRBJ2-3; V: TRBV13; length: 15; D: .; size: once; DNA: TGTGCCAGCAGCTTAACACCGGTGAACACAGATACGCAGTATTTT; CDR3: CASSLTPVNTDTQYF
J: TRBJ1-4; V: TRBV29-1; length: 13; D: .; size: .; DNA: TGCAGCGTTGGTGGGCAGGGGTCTGAAAAACTGTTTTTT; CDR3: CSVGGQGSEKLFF
J: TRBJ2-4; V: TRBV30; length: 15; D: TRBD2; size: .; DNA: TGTGCCTGGAGTGCGACCGGGACTAGGGAAAACATTCAGTACTTC; CDR3: CAWSATGTRENIQYF
J: TRBJ2-6; V: TRBV18; length: 17; D: .; size: .; DNA: TGTGCCAGCTCGGCCGGGACCAGAAAATCCGGGGCCAACGTCCTGACTTTC; CDR3: CASSAGTRKSGANVLTF
J: TRBJ1-1; V: TRBV14; length: 15; D: TRBD1; size: .; DNA: TGTGCCAGCAGCCCTACAGGGGGCGGAAACACTGAAGCTTTCTTT; CDR3: CASSPTGGGNTEAFF
J: TRBJ2-1; V: TRBV4-3; length: 14; D: .; size: .; DNA: TGCGCCAGCAGCCAAGGTATCGGAAACAATGAGCAGTTCTTC; CDR3: CASSQGIGNNEQFF
J: TRBJ1-5; V: TRBV6-1; length: 14; D: TRBD1; size: few; DNA: TGTGCCAGCAGGGAGGGGACAGGGGGTCAGCCCCAGCATTTT; CDR3: CASREGTGGQPQHF
J: TRBJ1-1; V: TRBV5-5; length: 15; D: TRBD1; size: .; DNA: TGTGCCAGCAGCTTTCCAGGGGGCGTAAGGACTGAAGCTTTCTTT; CDR3: CASSFPGGVRTEAFF
J: TRBJ2-2; V: TRBV29-1; length: 15; D: TRBD2; size: once; DNA: TGCAGCGTCGCGACTAGCGGGGCGGACACCGGGGAGCTGTTTTTT; CDR3: CSVATSGADTGELFF
J: TRBJ1-2; V: TRBV5-6; length: 14; D: .; size: .; DNA: TGTGCCAGCAGCTTGTCCGAGGCAGCCTATGGCTACACCTTC; CDR3: CASSLSEAAYGYTF
J: TRBJ2-1; V: TRBV15; length: 11; D: .; size: once; DNA: TGTGCCACCAGCAGAGTTGGTGAGCAGTTCTTC; CDR3: CATSRVGEQFF
J: TRBJ2-7; V: TRBV7-6; length: 14; D: .; size: .; DNA: TGTGCCAGCAGCCGGGGGGACAGGACGCACGAGCAGTACTTC; CDR3: CASSRGDRTHEQYF
J: TRBJ2-7; V: TRBV6-4; length: 12; D: .; size: .; DNA: TGTGCCAGCAGTATCCCTCTTTACGAGCAGTACTTC; CDR3: CASSIPLYEQYF
J: TRBJ1-2; V: TRBV4-2; length: 15; D: .; size: .; DNA: TGTGCCAGCAGCCAAGAACGGATCGGGGGGCAAGGCTACACCTTC; CDR3: CASSQERIGGQGYTF